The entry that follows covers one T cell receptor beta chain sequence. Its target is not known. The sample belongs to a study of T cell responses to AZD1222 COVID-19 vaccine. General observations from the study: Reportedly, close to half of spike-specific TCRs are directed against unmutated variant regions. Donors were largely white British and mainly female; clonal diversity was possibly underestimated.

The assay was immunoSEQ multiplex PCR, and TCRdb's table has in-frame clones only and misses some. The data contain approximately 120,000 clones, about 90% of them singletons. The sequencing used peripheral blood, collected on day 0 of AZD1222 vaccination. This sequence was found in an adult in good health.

Written as DNA, the CDR3 is TGTGCCAGTAGTGAGACCCCCGTGGTCTCTGGGGCCAACGTCCTGACTTTC. Its translation: CASSETPVVSGANVLTF. V gene TRBV19 combines with J gene TRBJ2-6; D not certain. V was cut by 5 bases and J by 0 bases, with 14 bases left in between. From germline, CDR1 is LNHDA and CDR2 SQIVND (reference sequence). The CDR3 is 17 amino acids.